A selection of T cell receptor beta chains follows, all from one sample in a study of blood T cell repertoires in COVID-19. Libraries were prepared by immunoSEQ multiplex PCR; TCRdb keeps only in-frame clonotypes and omits some of them. This table has 130,000 to 150,000 clones, roughly 90% appearing once. What was sequenced was PBMCs or T cells enriched from blood (not recorded which). The receptors stem from a woman in her 30s with acute COVID-19. CDR3s include the opening cysteine and the closing phenylalanine or tryptophan. The D gene is left open where the match is weak. Expanded clones get a size class; other rows say once, few or many, or leave the size out.

j_call	clone_size	d_call	v_call	cdr3_nt	cdr3_aa
TRBJ2-7	NA	TRBD2	TRBV9	TGTGCCAGCAGCGTTAGCGGGTCAACGGAGCAGTACTTC	CASSVSGSTEQYF
TRBJ1-3	NA	NA	TRBV28	TGTGCCAGCAGGGCTCAGGGTGCCTACTCTGGAAACACCATATATTTT	CASRAQGAYSGNTIYF
TRBJ2-1	NA	TRBD2	TRBV7-8	TGTGCCAGCAGCTTTGCTAGCGGAAGTTACAATGAGCAGTTCTTC	CASSFASGSYNEQFF
TRBJ2-7	NA	TRBD1	TRBV18	TGTGCCAGCTCCCGGACAGGGGGCAACGAGCAGTACTTC	CASSRTGGNEQYF
TRBJ2-1	few	NA	TRBV5-1	TGCGCCAGCAGCCCGGGACTCCCGATCTACAATGAGCAGTTCTTC	CASSPGLPIYNEQFF
TRBJ2-7	NA	TRBD2	TRBV6-5	TGTGCCAGCAGCCGGGACTACTACTACGAGCAGTACTTC	CASSRDYYYEQYF
TRBJ1-3	NA	NA	TRBV7-8	TGTGCCAGCAGCTTCCGCGGGGCACTCTCTGGAAACACCATATATTTT	CASSFRGALSGNTIYF
TRBJ2-7	NA	TRBD2	TRBV7-8	TGTGCCAGCAGCTGGCTCGGGGAGGGGACCTACGAGCAGTACTTC	CASSWLGEGTYEQYF
TRBJ1-1	NA	NA	TRBV6-5	TGTGCCAGCAAGTTCACTGGGGGCCCTGAAGCTTTCTTT	CASKFTGGPEAFF
TRBJ2-1	NA	NA	TRBV19	TGTGCCAGTAGTATGCCCCCCAGGGTAAGTTTTCGGAATGAGCAGTTCTTC	CASSMPPRVSFRNEQFF
TRBJ1-3	NA	NA	TRBV9	TGTGCCAGCAGCGTTCTAGATGACGGGGGATTAAGCTCTGGAAACACCATATATTTT	CASSVLDDGGLSSGNTIYF
TRBJ1-2	few	NA	TRBV5-4	TGTGCCAGCAGCCCGGACAGCAACTATGGCTACACCTTC	CASSPDSNYGYTF
TRBJ1-3	NA	NA	TRBV3-1/TRBV3-2	TGTGCCAGCAGCCAAGATGAGGAGTATGCCCTCTCTGGAAACACCATATATTTT	CASSQDEEYALSGNTIYF
TRBJ1-1	NA	NA	TRBV11-3	TGTGCCAGCAGCTTATACAGTAACACTGAAGCTTTCTTT	CASSLYSNTEAFF
TRBJ1-2	NA	NA	TRBV7-9	TGTGCCAGCAGCTTACTCCAGGGGATGGATGGCTACACCTTC	CASSLLQGMDGYTF
TRBJ2-5	few	NA	TRBV29-1	TGCAGCGTTGAAGGCTCCACCGCGTACCAAGAGACCCAGTACTTC	CSVEGSTAYQETQYF
TRBJ1-1	NA	NA	TRBV11-2	TGTGCCAGCAGCTCAGGCAATGTTGGTGAAGCTTTCTTT	CASSSGNVGEAFF
TRBJ1-1	NA	NA	TRBV7-3	TGTGCCAGCAGCCTGACAGAGAACACTGAAGCTTTCTTT	CASSLTENTEAFF
TRBJ2-5	many	NA	TRBV5-1	TGCGCCAGCAGCTTGGCAGCAGGGGACGAGACCCAGTACTTC	CASSLAAGDETQYF
TRBJ2-7	NA	NA	TRBV4-3	TGCGCCAGCAGCCAGGATCACAGGGACTACGAGCAGTACTTC	CASSQDHRDYEQYF
TRBJ1-4	NA	TRBD1	TRBV24-1	TGTGCCACCAGTGACCTAGGACAGGTTTCGGGAGAAAAACTGTTTTTT	CATSDLGQVSGEKLFF
TRBJ2-6	NA	NA	TRBV7-2	TGTGCCAGCAGCTTCCCCAGGATCAGTCGGGCCAACGTCCTGACTTTC	CASSFPRISRANVLTF
TRBJ1-4	NA	TRBD1	TRBV6-5	TGTGCCAGCAGTCCACAAACAGGGGGAAATGAAAAACTGTTTTTT	CASSPQTGGNEKLFF
TRBJ2-1	NA	TRBD2	TRBV4-2	TGTGCCAGCAGCTCTACTAGCGGGAGCTCCTACAATGAGCAGTTCTTC	CASSSTSGSSYNEQFF
TRBJ2-7	NA	NA	TRBV5-1	TGCGCCAGCAGCTTAGACAGGTCCCACGAGCAGTACTTC	CASSLDRSHEQYF
TRBJ2-5	NA	TRBD1	TRBV18	TGTGCCAGCTCACCACCGAACAGGGGGCAAGGGGAGACCCAGTACTTC	CASSPPNRGQGETQYF
TRBJ2-7	NA	NA	TRBV28	TGTGCCAGCAGTCCCTCCCGGGACAAAGGAGAGCAGTACTTC	CASSPSRDKGEQYF
TRBJ1-2	NA	NA	TRBV5-8	TGTGCCAGCAGACTGCAGGGGCTCGATGGCTACACCTTC	CASRLQGLDGYTF
TRBJ1-1	NA	NA	TRBV6-5	TGTGCCAGCAGTTACAGACAAGCCGGCACTGAAGCTTTCTTT	CASSYRQAGTEAFF
TRBJ2-5	NA	TRBD1	TRBV7-2	TGTGCCAGCAGCCCGCAGGGGGCGAGTGAGACCCAGTACTTC	CASSPQGASETQYF
TRBJ2-7	NA	TRBD1	TRBV11-3	TGTGCCAGCAGCTTTCTAGGACAGGGTGAAGAGCAGTACTTC	CASSFLGQGEEQYF
TRBJ2-2	NA	TRBD1	TRBV7-2	TGTGCCAGCAGCAAGACCGCGACAGGGGGCGAAAGGAACACCGGGGAGCTGTTTTTT	CASSKTATGGERNTGELFF
TRBJ2-2	NA	NA	TRBV4-1	TGCGCCAGCAGCCAAGATCGGAGTAGCGGAAGCACCGGGGAGCTGTTTTTT	CASSQDRSSGSTGELFF
TRBJ2-5	NA	TRBD2	TRBV7-2	TGTGCCAGCAGCTTCCCACCCGTTAAGCGGGAGCAAGGGACCCAGTACTTC	CASSFPPVKREQGTQYF
TRBJ2-2	NA	TRBD1	TRBV5-4	TGTGCCAGCAGCTTGGTCCAGGGGGCCGGGGAGCTGTTTTTT	CASSLVQGAGELFF
TRBJ2-3	NA	TRBD2	TRBV3-1/TRBV3-2	TGTGCCAGCAGCCAGTCGACTAGCGGGAGATCAGATACGCAGTATTTT	CASSQSTSGRSDTQYF
TRBJ2-7	NA	TRBD2	TRBV4-3	TGCGCCAGCAGCCAAGATTTGCTAGCGGGAATGGGTTTTCAGCAGTACTTC	CASSQDLLAGMGFQQYF
TRBJ1-1	NA	NA	TRBV28	TGTGCCAGCAGATCGATGAGGGGGATGACTGAAGCTTTCTTT	CASRSMRGMTEAFF
TRBJ2-7	NA	NA	TRBV4-3	TGCGCCAGCAGCCCAAAGATGGCTGGGGAGTGGGAGCAGTACTTC	CASSPKMAGEWEQYF
TRBJ1-5	once	TRBD1	TRBV19	TGTGCCAGTATCCAACGACAGGGGGCTTTCGATAGCAATCAGCCCCAGCATTTT	CASIQRQGAFDSNQPQHF
TRBJ2-1	NA	TRBD2	TRBV6-2/TRBV6-3	TGTGCCACCAGCCCGGCGGGGGACTACAATGAGCAGTTCTTC	CATSPAGDYNEQFF
TRBJ2-7	once	NA	TRBV7-2	TGTGCCAGCAGCTCCTCTCCCGGCTACGAGCAGTACTTC	CASSSSPGYEQYF
TRBJ1-2	NA	TRBD1	TRBV10-3	TGTGCCATCAGGGTCGGACAGGATCTTGGCTACACCTTC	CAIRVGQDLGYTF
TRBJ1-1	NA	NA	TRBV20-1	TGCAGTGCTAGTGACATTAGAGGAGAAACTGAAGCTTTCTTT	CSASDIRGETEAFF
TRBJ2-1	NA	NA	TRBV28	TGTGCCAGCAGTCTTACGACACCAATCTCCTACAATGAGCAGTTCTTC	CASSLTTPISYNEQFF
TRBJ1-1	NA	NA	TRBV9	TGTGCCAGCAGCCCCCGACAGGCAGCCATGAACACTGAAGCTTTCTTT	CASSPRQAAMNTEAFF
TRBJ2-7	NA	TRBD2	TRBV5-4	TGTGCCAGCAGCGTAGGCACGGGGGGGTACGAGCAGTACTTC	CASSVGTGGYEQYF
TRBJ2-1	NA	TRBD1	TRBV2	TGTGCCAGCAGTCCACAGGGGGCCGGCAATGAGCAGTTCTTC	CASSPQGAGNEQFF
TRBJ1-1	NA	NA	TRBV6-5	TGTGCCAGCAGTACCCTACTTTGGAACACTGAAGCTTTCTTT	CASSTLLWNTEAFF
TRBJ1-1	NA	NA	TRBV7-2	TGTGCCAGCACCCACGACCCAACTAGAACTGAAGCTTTCTTT	CASTHDPTRTEAFF
TRBJ2-7	NA	TRBD2	TRBV23-1	TGCGCCAGCAGTCATGGACTAGCGGGAGTAGGAATCGACGAGCAGTACTTC	CASSHGLAGVGIDEQYF